Below, 24 T cell receptor beta chains from the same sample are listed, as sequenced in a study of T cells after yellow fever vaccination. MiXCR, applied by TCRdb to the 5' RACE reads, yields one record per CDR3 protein. The sample records approximately 580,000 distinct CDR3 sequences, roughly a sixth being singletons. Sequencing was performed on PBMCs, taken 4 to 5 days after the first yellow fever vaccination. The receptor source for this set is a young man who received the YFV17D yellow fever vaccine.

A few counts support this clonotype. The chain joins TRBV12-3 or TRBV12-4 to TRBJ2-7; 7 bases match TRBD1. The V and J ends lost 9 bases and 3 bases, in that order; junction bases with no gene match: 14. CDR3 length: 15 residues. CDR3 DNA sequence: TGTGCCAGTAGATGGGGGACAGCCGAGATCTACGAGCAGTACTTC. Translating gives CASRWGTAEIYEQYF.

The sample holds a few counts of this clonotype. This sequence joins TRBV4-2 and TRBJ1-4, with a weak D call TRBD1 (5 bases). This CDR3 has 15 residues. Germline V lookup: CDR1 LGHNA, CDR2 YNFKEQ. Trimming took off 4 bases at V and 8 bases at J, with 17 bases between the two ends. In nucleotides, the CDR3 is TGTGCCAGCAGCCTGGGCGGGGGGATTGAGGAAAAACTGTTTTTT. This codes for CASSLGGGIEEKLFF.

This clonotype was detected many times. The chain combines TRBV6-2 or TRBV6-3 with TRBJ1-2, with TRBD1 identical over 9 bases. With V trimmed by 7 bases and J by 8 bases, 8 bases remained unmatched. There are 13 residues in the CDR3. CDR1 is MNHEY, CDR2 SVGEGT, per germline. Here the CDR3 DNA reads TGTGCCAGCAACCCGGGACAGGGCTCCGGCTACACCTTC. Protein sequence: CASNPGQGSGYTF.

The CDR3 loop reads CASRAASEYEQYV. In DNA, the CDR3 is TGTGCCAGCAGGGCAGCGTCTGAATACGAGCAGTACGTC. The gene calls are TRBV6-1 and TRBJ2-7; no firm D call. CDR1 is MNHNS, CDR2 SASEGT, per germline. V was trimmed by 6 bases and J by 4 bases, leaving 13 bases between them. The CDR3 length is 13 residues.

Remarks on this clonotype: The germline gene is not matched at one end of the junction; a read error may be the cause. The chain uses TRBV18 and TRBJ1-6; 9 bases are shared with TRBD1. CDR1 and CDR2 from the germline V gene are KGHSH and LQKENI. The CDR3 length is 15 residues. CDR3 region: CASSQGAVYNSPLHF. CDR3 DNA sequence: TGCGCCAGCTCACAGGGGGCTGTCTATAATTCACCCCTCCACTTT.

This sequence joins TRBV7-6 and TRBJ2-3; maybe TRBD2 (6 bases). Trimming removed 5 bases at V and 5 bases at J, with 17 bases between. The germline gives CDR1 SGHVS, CDR2 FNYEAQ. CDR3 size: 15 residues. CDR3 region: CASSPIRGSGDTQYF. In DNA, the CDR3 is TGTGCCAGCAGCCCTATCCGGGGGAGTGGAGATACGCAGTATTTT.

This clonotype was detected ten times or more. The chain recombines TRBV4-1 with TRBJ1-2, with D perhaps matching TRBD1 (5 bases). V lost 3 bases and J 2 bases, leaving 13 bases between the germline ends. The CDR3 totals 15 residues. Germline CDR1 reads MGHRA; CDR2 reads YSYEKL. The CDR3 DNA reads as TGCGCCAGCAGCCAGACGACAGAGACCAACTATGGCTACACCTTC. Residues: CASSQTTETNYGYTF.

The V and J genes are TRBV20-1 and TRBJ2-7; possibly TRBD1 for D (6 bases). With 3 bases removed from V and 2 bases from J, the gap between germline ends came to 11 bases. There are 13 residues in the CDR3. CDR1 is DFQATT and CDR2 is SNEGSKA in the germline V gene (reference sequence). DNA of the CDR3: TGCAGTGCTAGTGAGACAGGAGCCTACGAGCAGTACTTC. This translates into CSASETGAYEQYF.

This clonotype was counted between two and nine times. The V gene is TRBV12-3 or TRBV12-4, the J gene TRBJ2-1; D is possibly TRBD1 (6 bases). The CDR3 extends over 14 amino acids. Trimming left V 5 bases short and J 2 bases short, with 10 bases between. The CDR3, as DNA: TGTGCCAGCAGTAGGGACAACACCTACAATGAGCAGTTCTTC. Translating gives CASSRDNTYNEQFF.

Concerning this clonotype itself: This sequence may be a read error, since a much larger clone differs from it by one base. This rearrangement joins TRBV10-2 to TRBJ2-1; D remains ambiguous. The germline gives CDR1 WSHSY, CDR2 SAAADI. The V end lost 4 bases, the J end lost 9 bases, and 10 bases lay between the germline ends. The length of the CDR3 is 12 residues. The chain's CDR3 is CASSAGYAEQFF. The CDR3 nucleotides are TGCGCCAGCAGTGCTGGTTATGCTGAGCAGTTCTTC.

CDR3 loop: CASSYSGGNTDTQYF. CDR3 in DNA: TGTGCCAGCAGTTACTCGGGGGGAAACACAGATACGCAGTATTTT. The V gene is TRBV6-5, the J gene TRBJ2-3; D is possibly TRBD2 (6 bases). CDR3 size: 15 residues. Deletions cut 0 bases from V and 2 bases from J, with 9 bases between. Germline V gives CDR1 MNHEY, CDR2 SVGAGI.

For this clonotype: A much larger clone lies a single base off, so this may be a read error. The chain has TRBV7-3 and TRBJ2-3; the D gene could be TRBD1 or TRBD2 (5 bases each). The CDR3 is 14 residues long. Germline V gene sequence: CDR1 SGHTA, CDR2 FQGTGA. CDR3 amino acids: CASSQGGSTNTQYF. The CDR3 DNA sequence: TGTGCCAGCAGCCAGGGTGGGAGCACAAATACGCAGTATTTT.

This clonotype was counted between two and nine times. The chain employs TRBV7-8 and TRBJ2-5; D perhaps matches TRBD2 (6 bases). V shed 5 bases and J shed 2 bases, with 15 bases lying between them. The CDR3 runs to 15 residues. In germline, CDR1 is SGHVS, CDR2 FQNEAQ. For the CDR3, the DNA is TGTGCCAGCAGCCCGGCTAGGACTATACAAGAGACCCAGTACTTC. This sequence encodes CASSPARTIQETQYF.

This clonotype was observed a few times. This sequence joins TRBV18 and TRBJ2-7; maybe TRBD2 (5 bases). The CDR3 runs 12 residues. V dropped 6 bases and J dropped 9 bases, with 15 bases sitting between them. From germline, CDR1 is KGHSH and CDR2 LQKENI. CDR3 amino acids: CASSPGSLGQYV. The CDR3 DNA follows: TGTGCCAGCTCGCCGGGGTCCCTCGGGCAGTACGTC.

The genes are TRBV11-3 and TRBJ2-1, with D hard to call. Per the germline V gene, CDR1 is SGHNT and CDR2 is YENEEA. This CDR3 has 16 residues. Trimming stripped 1 base from V and 0 bases from J, with 10 bases between. For the CDR3, the DNA is TGTGCCAGCAGCTTAGTACCCCACGGCTCCTACAATGAGCAGTTCTTC. Protein: CASSLVPHGSYNEQFF.

This clonotype has at least ten counts. This sequence joins TRBV7-2 and TRBJ2-2, with D possibly matching TRBD2 (5 bases). The V end lost 1 base, the J end lost 0 bases, and 9 bases lay between the germline ends. The CDR3 totals 16 residues. CDR1 is SGHTA, CDR2 FQGNSA, per germline. The CDR3 nucleotides read TGTGCCAGCAGCTTAGTCCCCGGGACGAACACCGGGGAGCTGTTTTTT. Translation gives CASSLVPGTNTGELFF.

V is TRBV6-6 and J is TRBJ1-6, with D uncertain. The germline V and J ends were trimmed by 0 bases and 10 bases, with 7 bases remaining between them. CDR3 length: 13 residues. Germline V gene data show CDR1 as MNHNY and CDR2 as SVGAGI (reference sequence). CDR3 coding DNA: TGTGCCAGCAGTTACTCTCTTGGCTCACCCCTCCACTTT. Translating gives CASSYSLGSPLHF.

The chain recombines TRBV7-3 with TRBJ2-2, with TRBD2 matching 8 bases. V trimming: 8 bases; J trimming: 7 bases; junction bases outside the gene matches: 12. Germline V lookup: CDR1 SGHTA, CDR2 FQGTGA. The CDR3 has 15 amino acids. The CDR3 coding sequence is TGTGCCAGCCGACCAACGGGGGGGGCCCACGGGGAGCTGTTTTTT. This sequence encodes CASRPTGGAHGELFF.

CDR3 DNA: TGTGCCATCAGTGCATCCAGACAAGGCTACACCTTC. Its translation is CAISASRQGYTF. The rearrangement joins TRBV10-3 to TRBJ1-2, with D uncertain. The CDR3 extends over 12 amino acids. Germline V CDR1 and CDR2: ENHRY, SYGVKD. V lost 4 bases, J lost 8 bases, and 11 bases lay in between.

This clonotype has only a few counts. This chain uses TRBV6-2 or TRBV6-3 with TRBJ2-1; 14 bases match TRBD2. CDR1 MNHEY and CDR2 SVGEGT come from the germline V gene. The CDR3 is made up of 21 amino acids. The junction had 14 bases not matched to a gene; V was cut back by 2 bases and J by 2 bases. The CDR3 is CASSYPSGLAGVRGPYNEQFF. In DNA form, the CDR3 reads TGTGCCAGCAGTTACCCGTCGGGACTAGCGGGGGTAAGGGGTCCCTACAATGAGCAGTTCTTC.

The chain has TRBV12-3 or TRBV12-4 and TRBJ1-6; TRBD1 matches at 8 bases. With 3 bases clipped from V and 4 bases from J, the junction kept 8 bases outside the gene matches. The CDR3 consists of 17 residues. CDR3 region: CASSLGDRGSYNSPLHF. In nucleotides, the CDR3 is TGTGCCAGCAGTTTGGGAGACAGGGGTTCTTATAATTCACCCCTCCACTTT.

This clonotype has a handful of counts. The chain recombines TRBV9 with TRBJ1-1; D is possibly TRBD1 (5 bases). CDR1 SGDLS and CDR2 YYNGEE come from the germline V gene. The CDR3 spans 13 residues. Between the trimmed V and J ends, which lost 4 bases and 4 bases, there was a span of 11 bases. Here the CDR3 DNA reads TGTGCCAGCAGCAGGGGCGTGAGCACTGAAGCTTTCTTT. It translates to CASSRGVSTEAFF.

This clonotype was counted between two and nine times. The rearrangement uses TRBV29-1 and TRBJ2-3; tentative D call: TRBD1 (6 bases). The CDR3 extends over 15 amino acids. Germline loops: CDR1 SQVTM, CDR2 ANQGSEA. V shed 4 bases and J shed 5 bases, with 19 bases lying between them. The CDR3 sequence is CSVGETGPVIDTQYF. CDR3 in DNA: TGCAGCGTTGGGGAAACAGGGCCCGTGATAGATACGCAGTATTTT.

The chain links TRBV27 to TRBJ2-1; D is undetermined. The CDR3 is made up of 14 amino acids. Deletions cut 10 bases from V and 5 bases from J, with 18 bases between. Per the germline V gene, CDR1 is MNHEY and CDR2 is SMNVEV (reference sequence). CDR3 protein: CATKSNSVDNEQFF. DNA for the CDR3: TGTGCCACCAAATCTAACTCCGTGGACAATGAGCAGTTCTTC.